The 25 T cell receptor beta chains below come from one sample, sequenced in a study of cytomegalovirus exposure and HLA in healthy donors. The study ran its PCR with 60 Vbeta and 13 Jbeta primers. This table comes from immunoSEQ multiplex PCR, and its TCRdb copy is limited to in-frame clones, with some not included. The sample shows around 200,000 clones, 70% to 75% of them seen only once. Sequenced material: PBMCs. These receptor sequences come from a woman in her twenties or thirties in good health and CMV-seropositive.

The chain employs TRBV5-6 and TRBJ1-5; 8 bases map to TRBD1. CDR1 and CDR2 (germline): SGHDT, YYEEEE. With V trimmed by 5 bases and J by 7 bases, 11 bases remained unmatched. This CDR3 contains 15 residues. CDR3 bases: TGTGCCAGCAGTTCCGGGACAGGAGCAGGGCAGCCCCAGCATTTT. Protein sequence: CASSSGTGAGQPQHF.

This clone was observed a single time. This chain connects TRBV7-9 to TRBJ2-7, with 9 bases fitting TRBD1. The CDR3 is made up of 15 amino acids. The V gene's germline CDR1 is SEHNR and CDR2 FQNEAQ (reference sequence). Trimming took 4 bases from V and 5 from J; bases not matched to a gene: 9. CDR3 nucleotide sequence: TGTGCCAGCAGCTCCTTTGGGACAGGGATGGACGAGCAGTACTTC. It specifies CASSSFGTGMDEQYF.

The rearrangement links TRBV27 to TRBJ1-1; D is ambiguous. Germline V gene sequence: CDR1 MNHEY, CDR2 SMNVEV (reference sequence). CDR3 size: 15 residues. V lost 7 bases, J lost 8 bases, and 23 bases lay in between. The chain's CDR3 is CASTPNTAEGAEAFF. For the CDR3, the DNA is TGTGCCAGCACCCCAAACACGGCTGAGGGAGCAGAAGCTTTCTTT.

The genes are TRBV7-2 and TRBJ1-4; TRBD1 matches at 10 bases. The CDR3 spans 15 residues. With V trimmed by 5 bases and J by 7 bases, 7 bases remained unmatched. Germline-derived CDR1 and CDR2 are SGHTA and FQGNSA. CDR3 sequence reads: CASSEGQGVFEKLFF. Written as DNA, the CDR3 is TGTGCCAGCAGCGAAGGACAGGGGGTGTTTGAAAAACTGTTTTTT.

This sequence joins TRBV2 and TRBJ2-7, with TRBD2 as a possible D gene (6 bases). Trimming took 2 bases from V and 1 from J, leaving 12 bases between them. Germline assignment: CDR1 SNHLY and CDR2 FYNNEI. The CDR3 is 15 residues long. CDR3 loop: CASSEWVGTSYEQYF. The CDR3 nucleotides are TGTGCCAGCAGTGAATGGGTAGGGACTTCCTACGAGCAGTACTTC.

The V call is TRBV19, the J call TRBJ2-7; D may be TRBD1 (5 bases). CDR3 size: 13 residues. Looked up from germline, CDR1 is LNHDA and CDR2 is SQIVND (reference sequence). V lost 5 bases to trimming and J lost 2 bases, with 10 bases between them. CDR3 sequence: CASSLSRAYEQYF. The CDR3 DNA is TGTGCCAGTAGTCTATCCAGGGCCTACGAGCAGTACTTC.

The table lists this clone with a few counts. The chain has TRBV5-6 and TRBJ1-6; TRBD1 might be the D (6 bases). This CDR3 has 16 amino acids. V was shortened by 4 bases and J by 0 bases, with 11 bases between the two germline ends. Germline CDR1 reads SGHDT; CDR2 reads YYEEEE. As DNA, the CDR3 is TGTGCCAGCAGCGCTGGGGGCAGCTCCTATAATTCACCCCTCCACTTT. This codes for CASSAGGSSYNSPLHF.

The genes are TRBV7-2 and TRBJ1-3; 7 bases align to TRBD1. This CDR3 comprises 17 residues. J lost 4 bases, V lost 2 bases, and 11 bases had no gene match. Per germline, CDR1 SGHTA and CDR2 FQGNSA. The CDR3 loop is CASSLNRGLALGNTIYF. In DNA form, the CDR3 reads TGTGCCAGCAGCTTAAACAGGGGATTGGCGTTAGGAAACACCATATATTTT.

This clone was counted a few times. The chain recombines TRBV29-1 with TRBJ1-1; 9 nucleotides match TRBD1. Per germline, CDR1 SQVTM and CDR2 ANQGSEA. The CDR3 consists of 13 residues. Here the CDR3 reads CTFRAGGTGRAFF. CDR3 nucleotides: TGCACCTTTAGGGCCGGAGGGACAGGGCGAGCTTTCTTT.

V usage is TRBV5-1 and J usage is TRBJ2-5; D remains unclear. This CDR3 comprises 14 residues. Trimming left V 0 bases short and J 1 base short, with 7 bases between. The germline V gene encodes CDR1 SGHRS and CDR2 YFSETQ. CDR3 in amino acids: CASSLGGSQETQYF. CDR3 in DNA: TGCGCCAGCAGCTTGGGTGGCAGCCAAGAGACCCAGTACTTC.

The chain links TRBV7-6 to TRBJ2-2, with 7 bases lining up with TRBD1. The V and J ends lost 0 bases and 0 bases, in that order; junction bases with no gene match: 1. Germline values: CDR1 SGHVS, CDR2 FNYEAQ. The CDR3 spans 16 residues. The CDR3 DNA reads TGTGCCAGCAGCTTAGCCGGGACAGCGAACACCGGGGAGCTGTTTTTT. This codes for CASSLAGTANTGELFF.

V and J are TRBV28 and TRBJ2-1; the D gene is possibly TRBD2 (6 bases). The germline gives CDR1 MDHEN, CDR2 SYDVKM. The CDR3 has 18 amino acids. V shed 4 bases and J shed 1 base, with 20 bases lying between them. The CDR3 loop reads CASSSTGGLPFSYNEQFF. The CDR3 DNA reads TGTGCCAGCAGTTCCACCGGGGGACTCCCCTTTTCCTACAATGAGCAGTTCTTC.

This clone was counted a few times. The V call is TRBV9, the J call TRBJ2-1; 9 bases are shared with TRBD2. After removal of 6 bases from V and 6 bases from J, the junction contained 13 bases not matched to a gene. The CDR3 extends over 16 amino acids. CDR1 and CDR2 from the germline V gene are SGDLS and YYNGEE. CDR3 amino acids: CASNPSGISFGNEQFF. The CDR3 DNA sequence: TGTGCCAGCAACCCTAGCGGGATAAGTTTCGGCAATGAGCAGTTCTTC.

This clone turned up a few times. The chain has TRBV19 and TRBJ1-5, with a weak D call TRBD1 (5 bases). This CDR3 is 13 amino acids long. Trimming removed 8 bases at V and 1 base at J, with 9 bases between. CDR1 and CDR2 from the germline V gene are LNHDA and SQIVND (reference sequence). CDR3 nucleotide sequence: TGTGCCAGTTCCAGGGCCAGCAATCAGCCCCAGCATTTT. Protein sequence: CASSRASNQPQHF.

This clone has just a few counts. V gene TRBV19 combines with J gene TRBJ1-1; 8 bases agree with TRBD1. V was clipped by 2 bases and J by 5 bases; unmatched bases: 13. The V gene's germline CDR1 is LNHDA and CDR2 SQIVND (reference sequence). The CDR3 contains 17 residues. CDR3 residues: CASSIKRAGGTETEAFF. The DNA of the CDR3 is TGTGCCAGTAGTATAAAGAGGGCAGGGGGCACGGAGACTGAAGCTTTCTTT.

The CDR3 protein is CASSQEGGVTEAFF. Here the CDR3 DNA reads TGCGCCAGCAGCCAAGAAGGGGGCGTCACTGAAGCTTTCTTT. This rearrangement joins TRBV4-1 to TRBJ1-1; 7 bases line up with TRBD1. This CDR3 is 14 amino acids long. Germline V gives CDR1 MGHRA, CDR2 YSYEKL. V lost 0 bases to trimming and J lost 4 bases; unmatched junction nucleotides: 2.

The rearrangement links TRBV5-1 to TRBJ1-2; 7 bases are shared with TRBD1. The V gene end was trimmed by 4 bases and the J gene end by 2 bases; junction bases not matched to a gene: 8. Germline V gene data show CDR1 as SGHRS and CDR2 as YFSETQ. CDR3 length: 15 residues. CDR3 amino acids: CASSHDRADNYGYTF. In DNA form, the CDR3 reads TGCGCCAGCAGCCATGACAGGGCGGACAACTATGGCTACACCTTC.

This chain joins TRBV11-3 and TRBJ1-1, with TRBD1 as a possible D gene (5 bases). There are 13 residues in the CDR3. The germline V gene encodes CDR1 SGHNT and CDR2 YENEEA. Trimming cost V 1 base and J 8 bases, with 11 bases left between them. CDR3 residues: CASSLGQLHEAFF. CDR3 nucleotide sequence: TGTGCCAGCAGCTTAGGACAGCTCCACGAAGCTTTCTTT.

This chain connects TRBV19 to TRBJ2-1, with 9 bases fitting TRBD2. Germline CDR1 and CDR2: LNHDA and SQIVND (reference sequence). Germline trimming cut 3 bases from V and 7 bases from J; bases unmatched to any gene: 10. CDR3 length: 16 residues. Here the CDR3 reads CASSIYSSGSGNEQFF. As DNA, the CDR3 is TGTGCCAGTAGTATCTATAGTAGCGGGAGTGGGAATGAGCAGTTCTTC.

The chain is built from TRBV11-3 and TRBJ2-1; TRBD2 matches at 7 bases. Germline lookup yields CDR1 SGHNT and CDR2 YENEEA. The V gene end was trimmed by 5 bases and the J gene end by 0 bases; junction bases not matched to a gene: 4. The CDR3 is 15 amino acids. CDR3 residues: CASSTRGSSYNEQFF. As DNA, the CDR3 is TGTGCCAGCAGCACCCGCGGGAGCTCCTACAATGAGCAGTTCTTC.

The V gene is TRBV5-1, the J gene TRBJ1-1; 7 nucleotides agree with TRBD1. V was clipped by 1 base and J by 6 bases; unmatched bases: 6. The germline V gene has CDR1 SGHRS and CDR2 YFSETQ. CDR3 length equals 14 residues. The CDR3 loop reads CASSLIQGNSEAFF. The CDR3 DNA sequence: TGCGCCAGCAGCTTGATACAGGGGAATTCTGAAGCTTTCTTT. Complete variable domain (other parts from reference TRBV5-1 and TRBJ1-1): KAGVTQTPRYLIKTRGQQVTLSCSPISGHRSVSWYQQTPGQGLQFLFEYFSETQRNKGNFPGRFSGRQFSNSRSEMNVSTLELGDSALYLCASSLIQGNSEAFFGQGTRLTVV.

V gene TRBV5-1 combines with J gene TRBJ1-5; possibly TRBD1 for D (5 bases). Germline values: CDR1 SGHRS, CDR2 YFSETQ. Trimming pared 4 bases from V and 0 bases from J, leaving 11 bases between. The CDR3 is 15 residues long. The CDR3 DNA sequence: TGCGCCAGCAGCCCCGGGGGTTATAGCAATCAGCCCCAGCATTTT. Protein product: CASSPGGYSNQPQHF.

This rearrangement joins TRBV19 to TRBJ1-2, with 7 bases lining up with TRBD1. The trim removed 5 bases at V and 4 bases at J, leaving 7 bases unmatched. Germline-derived CDR1 and CDR2 are LNHDA and SQIVND (reference sequence). This CDR3 has 14 residues. The CDR3 loop reads CASSATGTAYGYTF. CDR3 DNA: TGTGCCAGTAGTGCGACCGGGACAGCCTATGGCTACACCTTC.

The V gene is TRBV19, the J gene TRBJ1-2; a weak D match, TRBD1 (6 bases). There are 14 residues in the CDR3. V was cut by 5 bases and J by 4 bases, with 14 bases left in between. Germline-derived CDR1 and CDR2 are LNHDA and SQIVND (reference sequence). CDR3 in amino acids: CASSESTGGYGYTF. Written as DNA, the CDR3 is TGTGCCAGTAGTGAGTCGACAGGCGGCTATGGCTACACCTTC.

V and J are TRBV5-1 and TRBJ1-6, with 10 bases aligning to TRBD1. Germline V gene data show CDR1 as SGHRS and CDR2 as YFSETQ. V was clipped by 0 bases and J by 8 bases; unmatched bases: 2. The CDR3 runs to 15 residues. CDR3 coding DNA: TGCGCCAGCAGCTTGGCTGGACAGGGGGATTCACCCCTCCACTTT. It is translated as CASSLAGQGDSPLHF.